These 24 T cell receptor beta chains share one sample of origin, sequenced in a study of metastatic and nonmetastatic thyroid tumors. TCRdb redid the clone calls on the PCR reads using MiXCR. The sample holds 85,000 to 95,000 clones, just under 15% seen once. No patient received treatment before thyroid surgery. The material sequenced was blood. These receptor sequences come from a female donor with papillary thyroid cancer or a benign thyroid nodule (not recorded which). Some clones in this sample may be carry-over from other donors' samples.

This clone was found many times. Written as DNA, the CDR3 is TGTGCCAGTAGCACGGGGGGGCCAGAAAGAGATACGCAGTATTTT. Its translation: CASSTGGPERDTQYF. This chain connects TRBV19 to TRBJ2-3, with 8 bases lining up with TRBD2. The CDR3 contains 15 residues. V trimming: 6 bases; J trimming: 5 bases; junction bases outside the gene matches: 10. Germline-derived CDR1 and CDR2 are LNHDA and SQIVND (reference sequence).

This clone was seen only a few times. The V call is TRBV5-4, the J call TRBJ2-5, with 7 bases that match TRBD1. Germline lookup yields CDR1 SGHNT and CDR2 YYREEE (reference sequence). The V segment lost 5 bases and the J segment 2 bases; nucleotides outside the gene matches: 12. CDR3 length: 16 residues. In DNA, the CDR3 is TGTGCCAGCAGTGGATCTCACAGGGGCGAACAAGAGACCCAGTACTTC. It yields the protein CASSGSHRGEQETQYF. Complete variable domain (other parts from reference TRBV5-4 and TRBJ2-5): ETGVTQSPTHLIKTRGQQVTLRCSSQSGHNTVSWYQQALGQGPQFIFQYYREEENGRGNFPPRFSGLQFPNYSSELNVNALELDDSALYLCASSGSHRGEQETQYFGPGTRLLVL.

Many counts were recorded for this clone. The chain employs TRBV20-1 and TRBJ2-5; tentatively, D is TRBD1 (5 bases). V lost 3 bases, J lost 6 bases, and 17 bases lay in between. CDR3 length: 14 residues. Per germline, CDR1 DFQATT and CDR2 SNEGSKA (reference sequence). CDR3 residues: CSASVPTVQKTQYF. The CDR3 DNA is TGCAGTGCTAGTGTCCCGACAGTTCAAAAGACCCAGTACTTC.

This clone came up once. A much more abundant neighbour one base away suggests this may be a read error. The chain employs TRBV5-1 and TRBJ2-1, with 8 positions matching TRBD1. The germline CDR1 and CDR2 sequences are SGHRS and YFSETQ. After removal of 3 bases from V and 9 bases from J, the junction contained 8 bases not matched to a gene. This CDR3 spans 14 amino acids. The CDR3 nucleotides read TGCGCCAGCAGCTCGAAGACAGGGGTCGGTGAGCAGTTCTTC. This sequence encodes CASSSKTGVGEQFF.

This clone was found many times. The chain recombines TRBV4-1 with TRBJ2-3; D gene unclear. Germline CDR1 MGHRA, CDR2 YSYEKL. This CDR3 region has 16 residues. Trimming stripped 2 bases from V and 0 bases from J, with 12 bases between. CDR3 region: CASSQPNTRSTDTQYF. CDR3 in DNA: TGCGCCAGCAGCCAACCTAACACCCGAAGCACAGATACGCAGTATTTT.

Ten or more counts support this clone. The rearrangement links TRBV9 to TRBJ2-1; TRBD2 aligns across 9 bases. This CDR3 is built from 15 residues. V was clipped by 3 bases and J by 8 bases; unmatched bases: 9. Germline V gene lookup returns CDR1 SGDLS and CDR2 YYNGEE. CDR3 sequence reads: CASSGHGGGVYEQFF. The CDR3 DNA reads TGTGCCAGCAGCGGCCATGGCGGGGGGGTTTATGAGCAGTTCTTC.

This clone was seen at least ten times. This chain uses TRBV30 with TRBJ2-5; 9 positions agree with TRBD1. Trimming took 3 bases from V and 1 from J; bases not matched to a gene: 9. Germline V gene data show CDR1 as GTSNPN and CDR2 as SVGIG (reference sequence). The CDR3 extends over 16 amino acids. This CDR3 reads CAWSPGGTGSQETQYF. CDR3 nucleotides: TGTGCCTGGAGCCCAGGGGGGACAGGGTCCCAAGAGACCCAGTACTTC.

Ten or more counts support this clone. V is TRBV18 and J is TRBJ1-2, with TRBD1 identical over 7 bases. The CDR3 loop spans 14 amino acids. CDR1 is KGHSH and CDR2 is LQKENI in the germline V gene. The J segment lost 3 bases and the V segment lost 3 bases, leaving 4 bases of the junction unmatched. CDR3 sequence (DNA): TGTGCCAGCTCACCGACAGGGACCGACTATGGCTACACCTTC. This gives the protein CASSPTGTDYGYTF.

This clone has at least ten counts. The chain has TRBV19 and TRBJ2-1; D perhaps matches TRBD2 (6 bases). V was cut by 1 base and J by 2 bases, with 6 bases left in between. CDR3 length: 14 amino acids. CDR1 is LNHDA, CDR2 SQIVND, per germline (reference sequence). The CDR3 sequence: CASSIAGAYNEQFF. CDR3 in DNA: TGTGCCAGTAGTATAGCGGGGGCCTACAATGAGCAGTTCTTC.

This clone was detected a few times. The J gene is TRBJ1-6, the V gene TRBV27; D is unclear. The CDR3 totals 15 residues. Germline assignment: CDR1 MNHEY and CDR2 SMNVEV (reference sequence). V lost 1 base and J 5 bases, leaving 9 bases between the germline ends. CDR3 nucleotides: TGTGCCAGCAGTTTATACACAGTCAATAATTCACCCCTCCACTTT. Translation: CASSLYTVNNSPLHF.

Details on this clone: This sequence may be a read error, since a much larger clone differs from it by one base. The CDR3 DNA is TGTGCCAGCAGCCCCCAGGGGGTACACAATGAGCAGTTCTTC. This encodes CASSPQGVHNEQFF. V gene TRBV7-3 combines with J gene TRBJ2-1; TRBD1 matches at 7 bases. Trimming took 5 bases from V and 5 from J; bases not matched to a gene: 6. The CDR3 loop spans 14 amino acids. CDR1 is SGHTA, CDR2 FQGTGA, per germline.

On this clone itself: The sample contains more than one DNA sequence encoding this CDR3. V usage is TRBV20-1 and J usage is TRBJ2-3; TRBD2 matches 14 bases. This CDR3 has 17 residues. The V segment lost 5 bases and the J segment 0 bases; nucleotides outside the gene matches: 7. Germline V gene lookup returns CDR1 DFQATT and CDR2 SNEGSKA (reference sequence). This CDR3 is CSARPGTSGGSTDTQYF. The DNA of the CDR3 is TGCAGTGCTCGTCCCGGGACTAGCGGGGGAAGCACAGATACGCAGTATTTT.

Remarks on this clone: A clone one base away is much larger, so this may be a read error. The chain uses TRBV20-1 and TRBJ2-3; TRBD2 aligns across 9 bases. Per germline, CDR1 DFQATT and CDR2 SNEGSKA (reference sequence). CDR3 size: 17 residues. This chain's CDR3 is CSARQRGATPSTYTQYF. The CDR3 nucleotides are TGCAGTGCTAGGCAGCGGGGGGCGACACCTAGCACATATACGCAGTATTTT.

This clone was counted many times. This chain joins TRBV6-5 and TRBJ2-2, with D possibly TRBD2 on 6 matching bases. V gave up 0 bases and J gave up 2 bases, with 22 bases separating them. Germline V CDR1 and CDR2: MNHEY, SVGAGI. The CDR3 length is 20 residues. The chain's CDR3 is CASSYSGGRLLGVNTGELFF. CDR3 in DNA: TGTGCCAGCAGTTACTCCGGGGGTAGGCTACTCGGGGTAAACACCGGGGAGCTGTTTTTT.

This clone occurred many times. The chain carries TRBV7-3 and TRBJ2-3, with D perhaps TRBD2 (7 bases). V lost 0 bases and J 5 bases, leaving 21 bases between the germline ends. Germline V gene sequence: CDR1 SGHTA, CDR2 FQGTGA. The CDR3 loop spans 18 amino acids. CDR3 bases: TGTGCCAGCAGCTTAACCCTATCATCGGGGGGCGAGGTAGATACGCAGTATTTT. Amino acid sequence: CASSLTLSSGGEVDTQYF.

This clone was recorded many times. V usage is TRBV6-2 or TRBV6-3 and J usage is TRBJ1-1; TRBD1 matches at 7 bases. The V segment lost 6 bases and the J segment 4 bases; nucleotides outside the gene matches: 8. The CDR3 is made up of 14 amino acids. Germline lookup yields CDR1 MNHEY and CDR2 SVGEGT. The CDR3 protein is CASRLTGRTTEAFF. The DNA for the CDR3 is TGTGCCAGCAGACTGACAGGGAGGACCACTGAAGCTTTCTTT.

This clone was seen a handful of times. Because the CDR3 is missing its conserved closing phenylalanine or tryptophan, this is likely a read error. This rearrangement joins TRBV6-1 to TRBJ2-1; 7 nucleotides agree with TRBD2. The CDR3 loop spans 16 amino acids. Per the germline V gene, CDR1 is MNHNS and CDR2 is SASEGT. Trimming cost V 7 bases and J 12 bases; bases outside gene matches: 21. The DNA for the CDR3 is TGTGCCAGCACCCAAAGCGGACTAGTATCCTTCGATGGGCAGTTCTTA. Protein product: CASTQSGLVSFDGQFL.

The sample holds many counts of this clone. The chain carries TRBV4-1 and TRBJ2-7; D unresolved. CDR3 length: 16 residues. V lost 1 base and J 2 bases, leaving 15 bases between the germline ends. Germline CDR1 MGHRA, CDR2 YSYEKL. The CDR3: CASSQVTSRRAYEQYF. The CDR3 DNA follows: TGCGCCAGCAGCCAAGTTACTTCCAGAAGAGCCTACGAGCAGTACTTC.

This clone was seen ten or more times. The chain employs TRBV6-5 and TRBJ2-1; 9 nucleotides line up with TRBD2. V shed 2 bases and J 3 bases; nucleotides not matched to a gene: 8. Germline V lookup: CDR1 MNHEY, CDR2 SVGAGI. The CDR3 spans 17 residues. CDR3 sequence: CASSYQSAGGVYNEQFF. CDR3 coding DNA: TGTGCCAGCAGTTACCAGTCGGCGGGGGGGGTCTACAATGAGCAGTTCTTC.

This clone was observed at least ten times. The chain employs TRBV5-1 and TRBJ2-7; TRBD2 matches at 9 bases. CDR1 and CDR2 from the germline V gene are SGHRS and YFSETQ. This CDR3 has 18 residues. The trim removed 0 bases at V and 0 bases at J, leaving 10 bases unmatched. CDR3 in DNA: TGCGCCAGCAGCTTGGGTCGCGGGGGGGGCCCTATCTCCTACGAGCAGTACTTC. Its protein product is CASSLGRGGGPISYEQYF.

This clone was counted many times. The J gene is TRBJ1-3, the V gene TRBV5-1; D unresolved. The CDR3 contains 14 residues. The germline gives CDR1 SGHRS, CDR2 YFSETQ. V lost 3 bases to trimming and J lost 4 bases, with 11 bases between them. The CDR3 DNA reads TGCGCCAGCAGCTCGGATCTGGTCGGAAACACCATATATTTT. Its protein is CASSSDLVGNTIYF. The full variable domain, its missing parts supplied by reference TRBV5-1 and TRBJ1-3, is KAGVTQTPRYLIKTRGQQVTLSCSPISGHRSVSWYQQTPGQGLQFLFEYFSETQRNKGNFPGRFSGRQFSNSRSEMNVSTLELGDSALYLCASSSDLVGNTIYFGEGSWLTVV.

There are many counts of this clone. The chain recombines TRBV5-1 with TRBJ1-2, with 11 bases identical to TRBD1. The ends lost 4 bases at V and 6 bases at J; junction bases unmatched: 5. This CDR3 is built from 14 residues. The germline V gene encodes CDR1 SGHRS and CDR2 YFSETQ. The CDR3 nucleotides read TGCGCCAGCAGCGCGGGACAGGGGGGGGATGGCTACACCTTC. Its protein is CASSAGQGGDGYTF.

This clone was counted many times. The chain joins TRBV12-3 or TRBV12-4 to TRBJ2-3; the D call may be TRBD1 or TRBD2 (5 bases each). V gave up 7 bases and J gave up 6 bases, with 23 bases separating them. This CDR3 contains 16 residues. For the CDR3, the DNA is TGTGCCAGCACCCTCGGCCTCGGGGCGGAAGCGGATACGCAGTATTTT. Translated, it gives CASTLGLGAEADTQYF.

This clone has ten or more counts. J is TRBJ1-2 and V is TRBV19, with D hard to call. The CDR3 loop spans 13 amino acids. Germline V gives CDR1 LNHDA, CDR2 SQIVND (reference sequence). V was pared by 0 bases and J by 6 bases, with 8 bases between. CDR3 protein: CASSIDPGNGYTF. The CDR3 nucleotides are TGTGCCAGTAGTATAGATCCCGGGAATGGCTACACCTTC.